Below are 19 T cell receptor beta chains sequenced from a single sample in a study of shared clonotypes between healthy human individuals. Produced via immunoSEQ multiplex PCR; TCRdb's table is partial and in-frame only. The sample carries millions of clones, over 90% recorded once. Input material: naive CD4+ T cells from PBMCs. Subset described: CD45RA+ positively selected. The receptor set was obtained from a man younger than 30 in good health. Some clones in this sample may be carry-over from other donors' samples.

The count of this clone is one. The chain links TRBV18 to TRBJ1-2; D gene uncertain. The V and J ends lost 3 bases and 7 bases respectively, with 24 bases between them. Per the germline V gene, CDR1 is KGHSH and CDR2 is LQKENI. The CDR3 covers 17 residues. The CDR3 loop reads CASSPEDGYGKVGGYTF. In DNA, the CDR3 is TGTGCCAGCTCACCTGAGGACGGATATGGAAAGGTGGGTGGCTACACCTTC. The full variable domain, its missing parts supplied by reference TRBV18 and TRBJ1-2, is NAGVMQNPRHLVRRRGQEARLRCSPMKGHSHVYWYRQLPEEGLKFMVYLQKENIIDESGMPKERFSAEFPKEGPSILRIQQVVRGDSAAYFCASSPEDGYGKVGGYTFGSGTRLTVV.

This chain uses TRBV9 with TRBJ2-1; 8 bases are shared with TRBD2. Germline V gene data show CDR1 as SGDLS and CDR2 as YYNGEE. After removal of 3 bases from V and 4 bases from J, the junction contained 9 bases not matched to a gene. The CDR3 totals 16 residues. The CDR3 sequence is CASSGLTGTRYNEQFF. CDR3 nucleotides: TGTGCCAGCAGCGGCCTCACCGGGACTAGGTACAATGAGCAGTTCTTC.

Details on this clone: At one end the junction does not follow the germline gene, possibly because of a read error. The gene calls are TRBV28 and TRBJ1-5, with 9 bases aligning to TRBD1. Germline CDR1 MDHEN, CDR2 SYDVKM. The CDR3 covers 9 residues. The CDR3 nucleotides read TGCTCAACCGGGACAGGGATACATTTT. This codes for CSTGTGIHF.

CDR3 region: CATSAGPYNEQFF. The CDR3 DNA is TGTGCCACCTCGGCAGGGCCCTACAATGAGCAGTTCTTC. V is TRBV7-3 and J is TRBJ2-1; possible D gene TRBD1, 5 bases. The V gene's germline CDR1 is SGHTA and CDR2 FQGTGA. The CDR3 covers 13 residues. The V gene lost 10 bases and the J gene lost 2 bases, with 12 bases spanning the gap. The full variable domain, completed using reference TRBV7-3 and TRBJ2-1, is GAGVSQTPSNKVTEKGKYVELRCDPISGHTALYWYRQSLGQGPEFLIYFQGTGAADDSGLPNDRFFAVRPEGSVSTLKIQRTERGDSAVYLCATSAGPYNEQFFGPGTRLTVL.

The gene calls are TRBV5-1 and TRBJ1-3, with TRBD1 as a possible D gene (5 bases). The germline V gene encodes CDR1 SGHRS and CDR2 YFSETQ. V lost 4 bases and J lost 2, with 16 bases in between. The CDR3 consists of 16 residues. The chain's CDR3 is CASSPHGGGTGNTIYF. The CDR3 DNA is TGCGCCAGCAGCCCCCACGGCGGGGGGACTGGAAACACCATATATTTT.

This chain joins TRBV2 and TRBJ2-1; D is undetermined. The V gene's germline CDR1 is SNHLY and CDR2 FYNNEI. This CDR3 contains 15 residues. V was clipped by 6 bases and J by 6 bases, with 18 bases between them. CDR3 coding DNA: TGTGCCAGCAGCCAACAATTACGGGTTGGCAATGAGCAGTTCTTC. It specifies CASSQQLRVGNEQFF.

The genes are TRBV10-3 and TRBJ2-1; 11 bases fit TRBD2. Germline assignment: CDR1 ENHRY and CDR2 SYGVKD. This CDR3 is built from 13 residues. V gave up 8 bases and J gave up 8 bases; unmatched junction bases: 5. In DNA, the CDR3 is TGTGCCATCTCTGGGACTAGCGGCGATGAGCAGTTCTTC. It translates to CAISGTSGDEQFF.

A single count supports this clone. The rearrangement uses TRBV4-2 and TRBJ2-5; the D is unclear. CDR3 size: 12 residues. The germline CDR1 and CDR2 sequences are LGHNA and YNFKEQ. V lost 2 bases, J lost 5 bases, and 6 bases lay in between. For the CDR3, the DNA is TGTGCCAGCAGCCAAACACCGGAGACCCAGTACTTC. Translating it yields CASSQTPETQYF.

The J gene is TRBJ2-7, the V gene TRBV21-1; whether TRBD2, the table's D call, matches the DNA was not checked. TRBV21-1 is marked as a pseudogene. This CDR3 is built from 15 residues. CDR3 protein: CASSNRTSGSHEQYF. CDR3 nucleotides: TGTGCCAGCAGCAACCGGACTAGCGGGAGCCACGAGCAGTACTTC.

As to this clone: The sample contains more than one DNA sequence encoding this CDR3. This chain connects TRBV5-1 to TRBJ1-2; D gene ambiguous. Germline CDR1 and CDR2: SGHRS and YFSETQ. This CDR3 contains 14 residues. Trimming stripped 0 bases from V and 0 bases from J, with 6 bases between. The chain's CDR3 is CASSLVPANYGYTF. CDR3 DNA: TGCGCCAGCAGCTTGGTGCCAGCTAACTATGGCTACACCTTC.

The V gene is TRBV10-3, the J gene TRBJ1-1; D unresolved. In germline, CDR1 is ENHRY, CDR2 SYGVKD. The CDR3 sequence is 14 residues long. V was clipped by 4 bases and J by 3 bases, with 12 bases between them. For the CDR3, the DNA is TGTGCCATCAGTGGACGGAGCCCATACACTGAAGCTTTCTTT. This gives the protein CAISGRSPYTEAFF.

This clone is a singleton in its sample. The gene calls are TRBV30 and TRBJ1-5; TRBD1 matches 9 bases. The CDR3 extends over 16 amino acids. Germline CDR1 is GTSNPN and CDR2 is SVGIG (reference sequence). CDR3 amino acids: CALGTGLGESNQPQHF. The CDR3 DNA sequence: TGTGCGCTTGGGACAGGGTTGGGCGAGAGCAATCAGCCCCAGCATTTT.

The chain carries TRBV11-2 and TRBJ2-3; D perhaps matches TRBD2 (6 bases). CDR3 length: 19 residues. The germline V gene has CDR1 SGHAT and CDR2 FQNNGV. Trimming removed 1 base from V and 4 bases from J, with 24 bases in between. This CDR3 reads CASSLAPSTTRWFPDTQYF. CDR3 DNA sequence: TGTGCCAGCAGCTTAGCCCCCTCGACGACTAGGTGGTTCCCAGATACGCAGTATTTT.

This chain links TRBV6-6 with TRBJ1-1; 9 bases agree with TRBD1. The V segment lost 10 bases and the J segment 4 bases; nucleotides outside the gene matches: 7. The germline CDR1 and CDR2 sequences are MNHNY and SVGAGI (reference sequence). CDR3 length equals 13 residues. The CDR3, as DNA: TGTGCCATAGACAGGGGGGGGATCACTGAAGCTTTCTTT. It codes for CAIDRGGITEAFF.

For this clone: Other DNA sequences in this sample translate to the same CDR3. CDR3: CASSLSLGNIQYF. The DNA for the CDR3 is TGCGCCAGCAGCTTGTCGCTGGGGAACATTCAGTACTTC. The J gene is TRBJ2-4, the V gene TRBV5-1; D gene ambiguous. This CDR3 spans 13 amino acids. V was shortened by 1 base and J by 7 bases, with 9 bases between the two germline ends. The germline CDR1 and CDR2 sequences are SGHRS and YFSETQ. Using reference TRBV5-1 and TRBJ2-4 for the parts outside the CDR3, the full variable domain is KAGVTQTPRYLIKTRGQQVTLSCSPISGHRSVSWYQQTPGQGLQFLFEYFSETQRNKGNFPGRFSGRQFSNSRSEMNVSTLELGDSALYLCASSLSLGNIQYFGAGTRLSVL.

The chain carries TRBV7-2 and TRBJ2-1; TRBD2 is a possible D gene (6 bases). V was pared by 1 base and J by 6 bases, with 16 bases between. Germline lookup yields CDR1 SGHTA and CDR2 FQGNSA. The CDR3 consists of 16 residues. The chain's CDR3 is CASSLVGGAGVNEQFF. The CDR3 nucleotides are TGTGCCAGCAGCTTAGTGGGCGGGGCCGGCGTCAATGAGCAGTTCTTC.

The chain employs TRBV5-1 and TRBJ2-7, with TRBD1 matching over 8 bases. This CDR3 contains 15 residues. Germline loops: CDR1 SGHRS, CDR2 YFSETQ. V was pared by 0 bases and J by 6 bases, with 8 bases of the junction left unmatched. The CDR3 loop is CASSLAAGGTGEQYF. The CDR3, as DNA: TGCGCCAGCAGCTTGGCCGCAGGGGGCACGGGCGAGCAGTACTTC.

The rearrangement joins TRBV29-1 to TRBJ2-5, with a tentative D call TRBD2 (5 bases). Looked up from germline, CDR1 is SQVTM and CDR2 is ANQGSEA. This CDR3 contains 12 residues. The V end lost 3 bases, the J end lost 5 bases, and 10 bases lay between the germline ends. CDR3 DNA sequence: TGCAGCGTTGATCCCGGGAAGGAGACCCAGTACTTC. Its protein is CSVDPGKETQYF.

The gene calls are TRBV6-4 and TRBJ1-5, with D tentatively TRBD1 (6 bases). In germline, CDR1 is MRHNA, CDR2 SNTAGT. The CDR3 has 15 amino acids. V lost 4 bases and J lost 0, with 10 bases in between. The CDR3: CASSALGGSNQPQHF. CDR3 nucleotide sequence: TGTGCCAGCAGTGCACTAGGGGGTAGCAATCAGCCCCAGCATTTT.